Shown below are 17 T cell receptor beta chains from a single sample sequenced in a study of T cell repertoires in cytomegalovirus infection. Using its own MiXCR run on the reads, TCRdb lists one record per CDR3 protein. Here the sample spans approximately 910,000 distinct CDR3 sequences, approximately 30% being singletons. Their cognate antigens are unknown. The sequencing used cultured CD8+ T cells from PBMCs, collected from culture after CMV antigen stimulation. These receptors all come from a human donor in good health (CMV status not recorded). Some clones in this sample may be carry-over from other donors' samples.

Points on this clonotype: This is likely a read error, given that the CDR3 carries no conserved phenylalanine or tryptophan at its end. V usage is TRBV10-3 and J usage is TRBJ2-7; 7 bases align to TRBD1. The germline V gene has CDR1 ENHRY and CDR2 SYGVKD. CDR3 length equals 15 residues. V lost 6 bases to trimming and J lost 9 bases; unmatched junction nucleotides: 17. The CDR3, as DNA: TGTGCCATCAGGAAGGGCTTCGGTGGGACAGTGGGGCAGTACATC. Protein sequence: CAIRKGFGGTVGQYI.

The chain links TRBV12-3 or TRBV12-4 to TRBJ1-1; 7 bases line up with TRBD1. Unmatched junction bases numbered 7, after V lost 7 bases and J lost 5 bases. The CDR3 is made up of 13 amino acids. CDR3 in DNA: TGTGCCAGCAACGGCCAGGGGGGGACTGAAGCTTTCTTT. It codes for CASNGQGGTEAFF.

In its sample, this clonotype was seen a few times. The chain joins TRBV7-6 to TRBJ2-2, with 12 positions matching TRBD1. Trimming took 6 bases from V and 3 from J; bases not matched to a gene: 8. This CDR3 has 17 residues. Germline V gene data show CDR1 as SGHVS and CDR2 as FNYEAQ. This CDR3 is CASSPGGTGGDTGELFF. For the CDR3, the DNA is TGTGCCAGCAGTCCAGGCGGGACAGGGGGCGACACCGGGGAGCTGTTTTTT.

The chain couples TRBV27 to TRBJ1-1, with 7 bases identical to TRBD1. Germline V gene data show CDR1 as MNHEY and CDR2 as SMNVEV (reference sequence). The CDR3 contains 12 residues. The J segment lost 4 bases and the V segment lost 6 bases, leaving 2 bases of the junction unmatched. The CDR3 loop is CASRRGPTEAFF. DNA of the CDR3: TGTGCCAGCAGGAGGGGGCCCACTGAAGCTTTCTTT.

This clonotype was observed a handful of times. The chain recombines TRBV2 with TRBJ1-6, with D tentatively TRBD1 (5 bases). This CDR3 has 15 residues. Germline CDR1 is SNHLY and CDR2 is FYNNEI. V dropped 1 base and J dropped 10 bases, with 14 bases sitting between them. The CDR3 here is CASSEEGQGASPLHF. The CDR3 DNA sequence: TGTGCCAGCAGTGAAGAGGGTCAGGGAGCCTCACCCCTCCACTTT.

This chain links TRBV7-6 with TRBJ1-1; 9 bases are a match to TRBD1. V lost 5 bases and J lost 11; bases outside the gene matches: 12. CDR1 and CDR2 from the germline V gene are SGHVS and FNYEAQ. This CDR3 comprises 14 residues. The chain's CDR3 is CASSPQGAPSGAFF. The CDR3 bases are TGTGCCAGCAGCCCACAGGGGGCCCCTTCTGGGGCTTTCTTT.

The chain couples TRBV7-9 to TRBJ2-1; 7 bases fit TRBD1. The CDR3 consists of 16 residues. Germline V CDR1 and CDR2: SEHNR, FQNEAQ (reference sequence). The V and J ends lost 6 bases and 4 bases, in that order; junction bases with no gene match: 12. The CDR3 region has the DNA TGTGCCAGCAGTTCCATCACAGGGGCCGAGTACAATGAGCAGTTCTTC. Translating it yields CASSSITGAEYNEQFF.

V gene TRBV7-9 combines with J gene TRBJ1-1, with D uncertain. Germline V gene sequence: CDR1 SEHNR, CDR2 FQNEAQ (reference sequence). The CDR3 extends over 14 amino acids. V lost 5 bases and J 6 bases, leaving 16 bases between the germline ends. The CDR3 loop is CASSPSERPPEAFF. The CDR3 DNA is TGTGCCAGCAGCCCCTCAGAGCGACCCCCTGAAGCTTTCTTT.

This clonotype came up many times. The V call is TRBV7-2, the J call TRBJ1-5, with D possibly TRBD1 on 5 matching bases. Trimming left V 5 bases short and J 3 bases short, with 14 bases between. CDR3 length: 15 amino acids. Germline CDR1 is SGHTA and CDR2 is FQGNSA. CDR3 nucleotide sequence: TGTGCCAGCAGCCACCGCAGGGAGATCAATCAGCCCCAGCATTTT. Translated, it gives CASSHRREINQPQHF. The full variable domain, rest sourced from reference TRBV7-2 and TRBJ1-5, is GAGVSQSPSNKVTEKGKDVELRCDPISGHTALYWYRQSLGQGLEFLIYFQGNSAPDKSGLPSDRFSAERTGGSVSTLTIQRTQQEDSAVYLCASSHRREINQPQHFGDGTRLSIL.

This clonotype was recorded a few times. V is TRBV27 and J is TRBJ1-2; the match to TRBD1 covers 12 bases. Germline CDR1 MNHEY, CDR2 SMNVEV (reference sequence). The CDR3 is 15 residues long. Unmatched junction bases numbered 8, after V lost 1 base and J lost 11 bases. The CDR3 region is CASSLYPGTGGDYTF. The DNA for the CDR3 is TGTGCCAGCAGTTTATATCCGGGGACAGGGGGCGATTACACCTTC.

The genes are TRBV29-1 and TRBJ2-2; D uncertain. V was clipped by 4 bases and J by 2 bases, with 5 bases between them. The CDR3 is 12 residues long. Germline-derived CDR1 and CDR2 are SQVTM and ANQGSEA. DNA of the CDR3: TGCAGCGTTGGGGTAAACACCGGGGAGCTGTTTTTT. Its protein is CSVGVNTGELFF.

The rearrangement uses TRBV4-1 and TRBJ2-1; TRBD2 is a possible D gene (6 bases). V lost 0 bases to trimming and J lost 8 bases, with 14 bases between them. CDR3 length: 15 residues. Looked up from germline, CDR1 is MGHRA and CDR2 is YSYEKL. CDR3 region: CASSQESGGYHEQFF. The DNA for the CDR3 is TGCGCCAGCAGCCAAGAAAGTGGGGGGTACCATGAGCAGTTCTTC.

This clonotype was recorded many times. The rearrangement joins TRBV6-1 to TRBJ2-7; the D is unclear. Germline V gene sequence: CDR1 MNHNS, CDR2 SASEGT. Trimming took off 6 bases at V and 6 bases at J, with 15 bases between the two ends. The CDR3 has 13 residues. The CDR3 DNA reads TGTGCCAGCAGCCAAGACGGTCTGGGCGAGCAGTACTTC. This sequence encodes CASSQDGLGEQYF.

Note on this clonotype: A read error may produce the germline difference seen at one junction end. The genes are TRBV4-1 and TRBJ1-5; D gene ambiguous. The CDR3 extends over 17 amino acids. Germline V CDR1 and CDR2: MGHRA, YSYEKL. CDR3 nucleotide sequence: TGTGCCAGCAGCCACTCCGGAGACTTTCGGGTATCTCAGCCCCAGCATTTT. Its protein product is CASSHSGDFRVSQPQHF.

The rearrangement links TRBV12-3 or TRBV12-4 to TRBJ2-7; 7 bases line up with TRBD2. After removal of 8 bases from V and 2 bases from J, the junction contained 6 bases not matched to a gene. CDR3 length: 13 residues. CDR3 sequence: CASWAGDTYEQYF. The DNA of the CDR3 is TGTGCCAGCTGGGCGGGGGATACCTACGAGCAGTACTTC.

Written as DNA, the CDR3 is TGCGCCAGCAGCCAAGAAGCTAGCGGGGTTTCGGAGCAGTACGTC. This codes for CASSQEASGVSEQYV. The chain couples TRBV4-3 to TRBJ2-7; TRBD2 matches 9 bases. Looked up from germline, CDR1 is LGHNA and CDR2 is YSLEER. The CDR3 length is 15 residues. Unmatched junction bases numbered 7, after V lost 0 bases and J lost 7 bases.

This clonotype was observed many times. J is TRBJ1-2 and V is TRBV7-9; D uncertain. Between the trimmed V and J ends, which lost 0 bases and 8 bases, there was a span of 10 bases. Per germline, CDR1 SEHNR and CDR2 FQNEAQ (reference sequence). This CDR3 contains 13 residues. The CDR3 region has the DNA TGTGCCAGCAGCTTAGCGGCAACTCGGGGCTACACCTTC. It translates to CASSLAATRGYTF.